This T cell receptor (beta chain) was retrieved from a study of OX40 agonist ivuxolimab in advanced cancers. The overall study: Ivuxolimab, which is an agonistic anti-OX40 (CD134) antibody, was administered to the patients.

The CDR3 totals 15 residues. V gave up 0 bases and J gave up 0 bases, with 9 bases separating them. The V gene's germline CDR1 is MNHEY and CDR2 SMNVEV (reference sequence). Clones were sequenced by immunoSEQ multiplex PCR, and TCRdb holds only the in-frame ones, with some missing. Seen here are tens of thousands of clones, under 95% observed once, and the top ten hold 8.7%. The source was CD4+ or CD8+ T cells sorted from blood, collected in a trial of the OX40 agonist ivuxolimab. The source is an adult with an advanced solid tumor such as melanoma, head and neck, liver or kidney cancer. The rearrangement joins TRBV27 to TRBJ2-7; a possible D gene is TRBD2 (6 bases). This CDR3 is CASSLSPAGSYEQYF. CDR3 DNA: TGTGCCAGCAGTTTATCTCCAGCGGGCTCCTACGAGCAGTACTTC.